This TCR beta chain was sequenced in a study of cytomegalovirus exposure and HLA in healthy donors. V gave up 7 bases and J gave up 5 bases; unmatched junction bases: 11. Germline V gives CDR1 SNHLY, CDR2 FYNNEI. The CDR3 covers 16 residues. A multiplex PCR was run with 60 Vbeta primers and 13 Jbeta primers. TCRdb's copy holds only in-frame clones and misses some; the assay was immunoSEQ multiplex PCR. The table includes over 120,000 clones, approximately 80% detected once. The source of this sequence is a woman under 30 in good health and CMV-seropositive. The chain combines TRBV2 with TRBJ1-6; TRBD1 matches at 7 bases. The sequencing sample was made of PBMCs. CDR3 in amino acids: CASKGAQTANNSPLHF. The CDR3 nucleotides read TGTGCCAGCAAGGGGGCTCAGACAGCGAATAATTCACCCCTCCACTTT. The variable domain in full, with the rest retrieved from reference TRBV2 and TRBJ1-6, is EPEVTQTPSHQVTQMGQEVILRCVPISNHLYFYWYRQILGQKVEFLVSFYNNEISEKSEIFDDQFSVERPDGSNFTLKIRSTKLEDSAMYFCASKGAQTANNSPLHFGNGTRLTVT.